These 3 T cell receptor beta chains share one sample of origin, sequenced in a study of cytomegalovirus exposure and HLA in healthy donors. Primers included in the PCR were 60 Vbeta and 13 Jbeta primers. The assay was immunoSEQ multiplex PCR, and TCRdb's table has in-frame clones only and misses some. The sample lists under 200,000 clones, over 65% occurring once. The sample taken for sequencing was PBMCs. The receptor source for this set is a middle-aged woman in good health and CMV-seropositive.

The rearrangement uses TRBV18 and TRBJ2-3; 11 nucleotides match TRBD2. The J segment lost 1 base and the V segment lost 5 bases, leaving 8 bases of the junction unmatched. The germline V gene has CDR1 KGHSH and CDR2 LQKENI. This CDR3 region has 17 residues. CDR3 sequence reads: CASSTLAGGLGTDTQYF. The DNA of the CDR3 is TGTGCCAGCTCAACTCTAGCGGGAGGTCTAGGCACAGATACGCAGTATTTT.

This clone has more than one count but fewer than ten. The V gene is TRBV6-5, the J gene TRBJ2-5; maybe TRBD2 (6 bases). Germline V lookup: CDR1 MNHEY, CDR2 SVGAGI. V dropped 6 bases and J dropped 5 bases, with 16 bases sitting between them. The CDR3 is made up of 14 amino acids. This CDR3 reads CASRYSGPQETQYF. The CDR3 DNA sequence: TGTGCCAGCAGATATAGCGGACCTCAGGAGACCCAGTACTTC.

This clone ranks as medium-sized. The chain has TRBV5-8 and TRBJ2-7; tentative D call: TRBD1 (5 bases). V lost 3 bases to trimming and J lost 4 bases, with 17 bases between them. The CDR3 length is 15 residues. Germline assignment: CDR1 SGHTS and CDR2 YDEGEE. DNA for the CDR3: TGTGCCAGCAGCTGGGGCGAAGACGGATCGTACGAGCAGTACTTC. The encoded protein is CASSWGEDGSYEQYF.